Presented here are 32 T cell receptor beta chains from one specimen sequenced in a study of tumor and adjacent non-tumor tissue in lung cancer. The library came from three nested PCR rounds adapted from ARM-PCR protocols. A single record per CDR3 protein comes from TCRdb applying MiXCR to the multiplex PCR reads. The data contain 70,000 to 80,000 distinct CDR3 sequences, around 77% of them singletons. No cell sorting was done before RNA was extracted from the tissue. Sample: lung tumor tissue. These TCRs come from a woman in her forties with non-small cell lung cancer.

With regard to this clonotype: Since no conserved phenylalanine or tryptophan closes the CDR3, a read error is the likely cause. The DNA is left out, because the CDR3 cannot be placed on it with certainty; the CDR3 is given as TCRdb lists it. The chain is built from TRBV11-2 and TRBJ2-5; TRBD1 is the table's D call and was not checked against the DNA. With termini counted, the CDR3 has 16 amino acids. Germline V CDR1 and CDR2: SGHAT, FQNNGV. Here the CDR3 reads CANSSPGGGIQETQHL.

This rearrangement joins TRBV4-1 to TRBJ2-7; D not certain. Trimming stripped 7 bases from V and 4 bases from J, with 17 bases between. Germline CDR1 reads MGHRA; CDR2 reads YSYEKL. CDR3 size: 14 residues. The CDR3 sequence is CASIRSLGSYEQYF. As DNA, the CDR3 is TGCGCCAGCATCCGAAGTCTGGGATCATACGAGCAGTACTTC.

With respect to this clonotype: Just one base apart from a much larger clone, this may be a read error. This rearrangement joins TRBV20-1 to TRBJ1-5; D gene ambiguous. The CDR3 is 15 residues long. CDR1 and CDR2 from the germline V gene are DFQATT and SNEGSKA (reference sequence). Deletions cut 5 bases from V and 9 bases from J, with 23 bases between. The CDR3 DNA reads TGCAGTGCTTCTTCTTCCGGGCAGGTCGTTTTGCCCCAGCATTTT. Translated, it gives CSASSSGQVVLPQHF.

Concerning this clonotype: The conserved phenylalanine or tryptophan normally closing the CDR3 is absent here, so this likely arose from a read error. CDR3 nucleotides: TGTGCCATCAGTTTCGGACAGGGCCAAGATAACTATGGCTACACCCTC. Its translation is CAISFGQGQDNYGYTL. The chain uses TRBV10-3 and TRBJ1-2, with 8 bases fitting TRBD1. The CDR3 has 16 residues. The trim removed 5 bases at V and 1 base at J, leaving 9 bases unmatched. Per the germline V gene, CDR1 is ENHRY and CDR2 is SYGVKD.

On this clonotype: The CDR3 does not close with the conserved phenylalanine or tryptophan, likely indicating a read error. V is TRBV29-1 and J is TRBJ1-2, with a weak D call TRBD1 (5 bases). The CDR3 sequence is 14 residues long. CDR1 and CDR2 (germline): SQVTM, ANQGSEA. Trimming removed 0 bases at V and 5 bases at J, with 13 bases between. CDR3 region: CSVEDLGQGYGYTL. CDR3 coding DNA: TGCAGCGTTGAAGATCTTGGTCAGGGATATGGCTACACCCTC.

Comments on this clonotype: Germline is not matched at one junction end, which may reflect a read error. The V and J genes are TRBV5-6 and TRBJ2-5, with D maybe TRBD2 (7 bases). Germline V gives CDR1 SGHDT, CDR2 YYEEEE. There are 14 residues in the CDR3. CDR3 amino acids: CASKAAGEGETQYF. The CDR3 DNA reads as TGTGCCAGCAAGGCTGCAGGGGAGGGGGAGACCCAGTATTTC.

This CDR3 is CANNFGGPGNTIYF. The CDR3 DNA reads TGTGCCAACAACTTTGGGGGACCTGGAAACACCATATATTTT. V and J are TRBV11-2 and TRBJ1-3; the D gene is possibly TRBD1 (5 bases). Trimming took 10 bases from V and 2 from J, leaving 15 bases between them. CDR1 and CDR2 (germline): SGHAT, FQNNGV. This CDR3 region has 14 residues.

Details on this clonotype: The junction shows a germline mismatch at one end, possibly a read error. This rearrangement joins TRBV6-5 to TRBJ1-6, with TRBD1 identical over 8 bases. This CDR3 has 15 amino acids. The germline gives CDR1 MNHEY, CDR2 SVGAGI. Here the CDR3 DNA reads TGTGCCATCAGTCCTACCTGGACAGGGAATTCACCCCTCCCCTTT. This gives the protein CAISPTWTGNSPLPF.

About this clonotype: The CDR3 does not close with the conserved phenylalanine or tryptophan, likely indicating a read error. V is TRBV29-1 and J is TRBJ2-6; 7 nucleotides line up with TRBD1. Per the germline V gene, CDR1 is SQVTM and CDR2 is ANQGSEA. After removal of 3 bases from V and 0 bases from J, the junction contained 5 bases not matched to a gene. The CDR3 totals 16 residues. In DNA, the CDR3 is TGCAGCGTTGATGAGACAGGGACCTCTGGGGCCAACGTCCTGACTTCT. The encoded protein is CSVDETGTSGANVLTS.

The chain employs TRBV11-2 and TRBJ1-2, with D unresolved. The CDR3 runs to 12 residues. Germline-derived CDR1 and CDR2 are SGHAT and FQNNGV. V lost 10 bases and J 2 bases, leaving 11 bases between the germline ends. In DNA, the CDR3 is TGTGCCACTAGCCAATTCAACTATGGCTACACCTTC. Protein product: CATSQFNYGYTF.

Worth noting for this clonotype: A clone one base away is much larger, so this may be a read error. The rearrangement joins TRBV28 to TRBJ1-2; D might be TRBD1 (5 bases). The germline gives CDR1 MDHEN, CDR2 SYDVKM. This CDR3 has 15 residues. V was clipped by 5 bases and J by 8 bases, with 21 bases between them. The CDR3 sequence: CASSIHKTVVRGYTF. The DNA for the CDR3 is TGTGCCAGCAGTATTCACAAGACAGTGGTACGAGGCTACACCTTC.

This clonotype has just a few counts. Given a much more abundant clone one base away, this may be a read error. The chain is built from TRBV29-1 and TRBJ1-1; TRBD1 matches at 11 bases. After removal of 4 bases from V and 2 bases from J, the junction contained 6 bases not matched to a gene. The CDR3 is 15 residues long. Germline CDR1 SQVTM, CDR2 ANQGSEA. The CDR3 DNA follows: TGCAGCGTTGGGGACAGGGGGGATGGAAACACTGAAGCTTTCTTT. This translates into CSVGDRGDGNTEAFF.

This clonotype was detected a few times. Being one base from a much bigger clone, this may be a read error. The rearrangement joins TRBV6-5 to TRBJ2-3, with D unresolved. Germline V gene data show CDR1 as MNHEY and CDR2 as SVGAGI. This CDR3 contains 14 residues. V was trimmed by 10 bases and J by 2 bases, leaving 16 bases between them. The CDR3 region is CANRVSISTDTQYF. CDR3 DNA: TGTGCCAACAGAGTGAGCATCTCCACAGATACGCAGTATTTT.

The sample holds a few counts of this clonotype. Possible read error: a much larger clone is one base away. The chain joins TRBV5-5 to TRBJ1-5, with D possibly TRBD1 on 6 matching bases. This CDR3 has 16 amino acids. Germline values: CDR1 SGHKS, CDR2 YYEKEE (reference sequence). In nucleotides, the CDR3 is TGTACCAGCCAGCTAGGGGGTCCAGGCAGCAATCAGCCCCAGCATTTT. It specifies CTSQLGGPGSNQPQHF.

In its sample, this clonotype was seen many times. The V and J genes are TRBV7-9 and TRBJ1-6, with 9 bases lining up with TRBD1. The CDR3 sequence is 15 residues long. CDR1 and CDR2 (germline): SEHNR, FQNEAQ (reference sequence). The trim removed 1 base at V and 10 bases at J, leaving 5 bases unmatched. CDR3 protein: CASSLGDREDSPLHF. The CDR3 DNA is TGTGCCAGCAGCTTAGGGGACAGGGAAGACTCACCCCTCCACTTT.

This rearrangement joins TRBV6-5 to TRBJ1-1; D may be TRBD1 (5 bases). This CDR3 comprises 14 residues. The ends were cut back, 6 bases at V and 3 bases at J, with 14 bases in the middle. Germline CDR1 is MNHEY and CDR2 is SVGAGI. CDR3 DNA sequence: TGTGCCAGCAGCAGCCCGGAACAGGACACTGAAGCTTTCTTT. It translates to CASSSPEQDTEAFF.

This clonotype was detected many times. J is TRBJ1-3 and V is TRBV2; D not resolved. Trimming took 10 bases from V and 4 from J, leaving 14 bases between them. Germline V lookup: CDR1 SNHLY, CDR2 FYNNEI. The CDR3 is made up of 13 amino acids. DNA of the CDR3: TGTGCCACCGGACCCTCGGGAGGAAACACCATATATTTT. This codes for CATGPSGGNTIYF. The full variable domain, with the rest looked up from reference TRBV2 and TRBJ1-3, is EPEVTQTPSHQVTQMGQEVILRCVPISNHLYFYWYRQILGQKVEFLVSFYNNEISEKSEIFDDQFSVERPDGSNFTLKIRSTKLEDSAMYFCATGPSGGNTIYFGEGSWLTVV.

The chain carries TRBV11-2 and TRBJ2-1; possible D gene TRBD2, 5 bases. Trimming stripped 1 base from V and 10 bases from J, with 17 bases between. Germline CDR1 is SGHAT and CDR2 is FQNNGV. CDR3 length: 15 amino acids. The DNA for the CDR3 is TGTGCCAGCAGCTTAGCAACGAGAGGGCGGAGCGAGCAGTTCTTC. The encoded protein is CASSLATRGRSEQFF.

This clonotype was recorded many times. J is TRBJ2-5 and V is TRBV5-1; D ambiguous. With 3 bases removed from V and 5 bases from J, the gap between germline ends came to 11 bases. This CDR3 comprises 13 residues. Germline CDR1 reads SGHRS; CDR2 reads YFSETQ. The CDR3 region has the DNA TGCGCCAGCAGCTCCGATTACGGGGAGACCCAGTACTTC. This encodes CASSSDYGETQYF. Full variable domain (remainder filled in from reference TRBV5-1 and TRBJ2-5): KAGVTQTPRYLIKTRGQQVTLSCSPISGHRSVSWYQQTPGQGLQFLFEYFSETQRNKGNFPGRFSGRQFSNSRSEMNVSTLELGDSALYLCASSSDYGETQYFGPGTRLLVL.

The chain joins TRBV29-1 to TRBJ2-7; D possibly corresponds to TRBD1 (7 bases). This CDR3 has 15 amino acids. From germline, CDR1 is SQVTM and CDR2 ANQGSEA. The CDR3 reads CSVTSGGRSNLEQYF. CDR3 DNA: TGCAGTGTAACATCAGGGGGGCGATCAAACCTCGAGCAGTACTTC.

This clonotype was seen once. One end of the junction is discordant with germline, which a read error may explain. The CDR3 is CARSSTLGTNRSSLLHF. The CDR3 bases are TGTGCCAGGAGCTCAACATTAGGGACAAACCGGAGTTCACTCCTCCACTTC. This chain joins TRBV11-2 and TRBJ1-6; D may be TRBD1 (6 bases). The germline CDR1 and CDR2 sequences are SGHAT and FQNNGV. This CDR3 has 17 residues. The entire variable domain, with the rest obtained from reference TRBV11-2 and TRBJ1-6, is as follows: EAGVAQSPRYKIIEKRQSVAFWCNPISGHATLYWYQQILGQGPKLLIQFQNNGVVDDSQLPKDRFSAERLKGVDSTLKIQPAKLEDSAVYLCARSSTLGTNRSSLLHFGNGTRLTVT.

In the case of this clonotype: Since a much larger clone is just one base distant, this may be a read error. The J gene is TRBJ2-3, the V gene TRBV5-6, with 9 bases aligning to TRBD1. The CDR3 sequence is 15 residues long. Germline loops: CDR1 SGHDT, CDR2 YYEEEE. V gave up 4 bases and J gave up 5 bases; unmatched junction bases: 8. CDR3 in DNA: TGTGCCAGCAGCAGAGACAGGGGGGGGAAAGATACGCAGTATTTT. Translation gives CASSRDRGGKDTQYF.

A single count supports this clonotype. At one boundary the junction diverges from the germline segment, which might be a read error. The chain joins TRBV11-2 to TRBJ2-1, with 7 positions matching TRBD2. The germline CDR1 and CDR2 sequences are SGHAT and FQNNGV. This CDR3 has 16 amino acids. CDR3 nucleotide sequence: TGTGTCAGCAGCTTAGGGCCACTAGCGACGCGCAATGAGCAGTTCTTC. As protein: CVSSLGPLATRNEQFF.

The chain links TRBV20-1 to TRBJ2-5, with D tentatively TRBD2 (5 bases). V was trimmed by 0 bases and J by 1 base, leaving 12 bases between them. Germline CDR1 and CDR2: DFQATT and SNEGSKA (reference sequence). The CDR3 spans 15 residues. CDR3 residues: CSARDWLEAQETQYF. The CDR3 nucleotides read TGCAGTGCTAGAGATTGGCTGGAGGCCCAAGAGACCCAGTACTTC.

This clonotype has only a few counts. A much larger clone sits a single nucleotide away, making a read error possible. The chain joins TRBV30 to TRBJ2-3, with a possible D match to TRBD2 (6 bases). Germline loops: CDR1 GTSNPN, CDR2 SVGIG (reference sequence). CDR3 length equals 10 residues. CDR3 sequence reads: CVSGTNTQYF. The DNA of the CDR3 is TGTGTTAGCGGCACAAATACGCAGTATTTT.

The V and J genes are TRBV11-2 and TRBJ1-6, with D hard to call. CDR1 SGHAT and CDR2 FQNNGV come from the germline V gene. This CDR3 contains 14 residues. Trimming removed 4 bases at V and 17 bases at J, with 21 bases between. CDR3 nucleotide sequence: TGTGCCAGCAGCTCCGAGAGAGATAATTCGCCCATCCACTTT. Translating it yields CASSSERDNSPIHF.

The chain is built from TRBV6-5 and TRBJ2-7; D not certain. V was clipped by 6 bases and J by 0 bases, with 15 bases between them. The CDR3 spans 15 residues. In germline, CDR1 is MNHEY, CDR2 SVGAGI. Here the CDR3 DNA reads TGTGCCAGCAGCCGAATCAGTTTTAACTCCTACGAGCAGTACTTC. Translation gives CASSRISFNSYEQYF.

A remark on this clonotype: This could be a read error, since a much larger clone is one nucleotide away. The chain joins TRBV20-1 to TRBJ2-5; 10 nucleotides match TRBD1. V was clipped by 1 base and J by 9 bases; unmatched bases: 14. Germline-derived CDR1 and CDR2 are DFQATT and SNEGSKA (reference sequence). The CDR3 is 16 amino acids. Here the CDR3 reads CSARAGRDRGKRAQYF. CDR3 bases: TGCAGTGCTAGAGCCGGGCGGGACAGGGGCAAGAGGGCCCAGTACTTC.

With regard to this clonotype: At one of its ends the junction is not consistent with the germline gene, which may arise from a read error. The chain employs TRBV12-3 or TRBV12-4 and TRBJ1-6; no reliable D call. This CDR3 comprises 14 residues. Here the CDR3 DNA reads TGTACCAGCAGTTCGAGCTCCTATAATTCACCCCACCACTTT. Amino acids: CTSSSSSYNSPHHF.

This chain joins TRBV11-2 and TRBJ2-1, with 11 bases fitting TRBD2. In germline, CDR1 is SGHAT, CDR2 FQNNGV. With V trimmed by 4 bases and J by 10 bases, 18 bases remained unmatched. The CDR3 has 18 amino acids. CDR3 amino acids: CASSSDIVTSGGLREQFF. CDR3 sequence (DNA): TGTGCCAGCAGCTCAGACATCGTAACTAGCGGGGGACTAAGGGAGCAGTTCTTC.

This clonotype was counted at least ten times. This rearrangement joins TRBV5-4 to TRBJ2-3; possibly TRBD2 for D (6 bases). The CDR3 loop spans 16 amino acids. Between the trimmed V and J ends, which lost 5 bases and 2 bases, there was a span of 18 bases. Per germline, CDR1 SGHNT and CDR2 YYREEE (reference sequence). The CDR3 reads CASSRERGATTDTQYF. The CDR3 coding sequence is TGTGCCAGCAGTCGGGAGCGAGGTGCCACCACAGATACGCAGTATTTT.

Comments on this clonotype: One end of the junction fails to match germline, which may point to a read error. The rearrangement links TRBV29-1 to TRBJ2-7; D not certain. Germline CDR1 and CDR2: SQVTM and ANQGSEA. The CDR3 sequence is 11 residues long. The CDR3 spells CSGRDLYDQYF. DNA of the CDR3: TGCAGCGGGCGAGACCTATACGACCAGTACTTC.